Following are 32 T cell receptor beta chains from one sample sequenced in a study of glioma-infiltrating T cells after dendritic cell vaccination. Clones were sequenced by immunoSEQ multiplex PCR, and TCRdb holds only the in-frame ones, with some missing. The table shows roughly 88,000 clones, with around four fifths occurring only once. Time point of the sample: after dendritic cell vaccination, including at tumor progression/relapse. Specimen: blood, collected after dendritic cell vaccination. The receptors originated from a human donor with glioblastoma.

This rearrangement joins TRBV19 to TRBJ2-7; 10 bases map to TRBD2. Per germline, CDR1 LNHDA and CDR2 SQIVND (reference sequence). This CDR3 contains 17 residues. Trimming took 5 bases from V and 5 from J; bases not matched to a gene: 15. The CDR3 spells CASSSAQLAGLRDEQYF. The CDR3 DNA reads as TGTGCCAGTAGTTCCGCCCAACTAGCGGGGCTTCGCGACGAGCAGTACTTC.

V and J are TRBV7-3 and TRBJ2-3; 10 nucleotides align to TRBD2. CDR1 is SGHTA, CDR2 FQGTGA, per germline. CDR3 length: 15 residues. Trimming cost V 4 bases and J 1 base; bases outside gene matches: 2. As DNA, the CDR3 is TGTGCCAGCAGCTGGACTAGCGGACGCACAGATACGCAGTATTTT. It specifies CASSWTSGRTDTQYF. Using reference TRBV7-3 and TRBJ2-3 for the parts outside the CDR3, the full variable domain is GAGVSQTPSNKVTEKGKYVELRCDPISGHTALYWYRQSLGQGPEFLIYFQGTGAADDSGLPNDRFFAVRPEGSVSTLKIQRTERGDSAVYLCASSWTSGRTDTQYFGPGTRLTVL.

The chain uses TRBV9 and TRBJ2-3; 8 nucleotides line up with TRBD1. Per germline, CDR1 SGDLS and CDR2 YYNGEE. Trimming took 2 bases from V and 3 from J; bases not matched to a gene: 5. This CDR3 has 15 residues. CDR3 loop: CASSVTGDRTDTQYF. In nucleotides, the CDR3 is TGTGCCAGCAGCGTGACAGGGGATCGTACAGATACGCAGTATTTT.

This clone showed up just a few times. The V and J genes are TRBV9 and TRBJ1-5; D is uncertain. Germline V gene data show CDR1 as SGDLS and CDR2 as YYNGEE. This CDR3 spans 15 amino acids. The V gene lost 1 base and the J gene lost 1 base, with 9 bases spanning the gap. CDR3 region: CASSVSSGSNQPQHF. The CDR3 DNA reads TGTGCCAGCAGCGTATCGTCGGGGAGCAATCAGCCCCAGCATTTT.

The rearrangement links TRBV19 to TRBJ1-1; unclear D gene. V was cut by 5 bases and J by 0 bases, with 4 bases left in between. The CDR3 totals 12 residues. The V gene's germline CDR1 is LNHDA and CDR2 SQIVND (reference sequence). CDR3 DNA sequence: TGTGCCAGTAGTCGGGTGAACACTGAAGCTTTCTTT. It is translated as CASSRVNTEAFF.

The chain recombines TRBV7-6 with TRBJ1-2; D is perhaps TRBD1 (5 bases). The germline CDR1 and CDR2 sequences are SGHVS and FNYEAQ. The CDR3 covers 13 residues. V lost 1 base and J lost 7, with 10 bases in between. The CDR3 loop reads CASSLDRRGGYTF. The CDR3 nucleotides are TGTGCCAGCAGCTTAGACAGGAGGGGTGGCTACACCTTC.

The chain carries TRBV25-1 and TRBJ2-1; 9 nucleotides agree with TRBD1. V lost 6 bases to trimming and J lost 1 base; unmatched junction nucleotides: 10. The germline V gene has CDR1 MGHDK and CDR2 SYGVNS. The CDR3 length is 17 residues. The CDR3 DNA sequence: TGTGCCAGCAGCCTCGGACAGGGGAAAGGATCCTACAATGAGCAGTTCTTC. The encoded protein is CASSLGQGKGSYNEQFF.

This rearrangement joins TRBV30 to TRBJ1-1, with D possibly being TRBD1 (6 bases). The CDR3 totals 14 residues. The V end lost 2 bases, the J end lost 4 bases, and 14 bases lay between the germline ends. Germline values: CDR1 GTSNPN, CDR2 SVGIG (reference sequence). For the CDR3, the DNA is TGTGCCTGGAGTAATTCCCCAGGGGTCACTGAAGCTTTCTTT. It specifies CAWSNSPGVTEAFF.

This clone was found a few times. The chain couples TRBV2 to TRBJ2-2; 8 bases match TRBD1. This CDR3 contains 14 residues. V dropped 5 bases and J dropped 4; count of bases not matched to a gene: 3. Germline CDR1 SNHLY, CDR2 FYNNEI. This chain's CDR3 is CASSSDRVTGELFF. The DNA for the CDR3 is TGTGCCAGCAGTTCGGACAGGGTCACCGGGGAGCTGTTTTTT.

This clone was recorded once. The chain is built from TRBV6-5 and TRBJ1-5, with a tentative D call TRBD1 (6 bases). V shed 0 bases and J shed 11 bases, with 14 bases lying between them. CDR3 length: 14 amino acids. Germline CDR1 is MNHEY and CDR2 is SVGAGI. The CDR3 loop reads CASSYSLGAAAQHF. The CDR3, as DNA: TGTGCCAGCAGTTACTCGTTGGGGGCTGCAGCCCAGCATTTT.

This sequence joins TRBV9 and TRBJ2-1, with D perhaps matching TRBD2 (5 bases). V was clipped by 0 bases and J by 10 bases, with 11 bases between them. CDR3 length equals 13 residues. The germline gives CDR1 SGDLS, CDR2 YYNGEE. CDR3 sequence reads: CASSVDAPSEQFF. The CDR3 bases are TGTGCCAGCAGCGTAGACGCCCCTAGCGAGCAGTTCTTC.

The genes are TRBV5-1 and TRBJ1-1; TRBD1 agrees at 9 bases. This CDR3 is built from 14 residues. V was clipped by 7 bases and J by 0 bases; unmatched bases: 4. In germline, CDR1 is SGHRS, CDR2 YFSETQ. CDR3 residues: CASGGTGMNTEAFF. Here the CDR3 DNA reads TGCGCCAGCGGGGGGACAGGGATGAACACTGAAGCTTTCTTT.

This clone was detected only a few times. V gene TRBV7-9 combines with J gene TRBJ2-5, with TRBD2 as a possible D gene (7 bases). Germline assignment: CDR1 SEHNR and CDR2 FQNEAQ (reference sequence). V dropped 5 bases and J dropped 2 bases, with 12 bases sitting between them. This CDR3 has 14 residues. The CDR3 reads CASSPQGGQETQYF. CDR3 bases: TGTGCCAGCAGCCCACAGGGAGGGCAAGAGACCCAGTACTTC.

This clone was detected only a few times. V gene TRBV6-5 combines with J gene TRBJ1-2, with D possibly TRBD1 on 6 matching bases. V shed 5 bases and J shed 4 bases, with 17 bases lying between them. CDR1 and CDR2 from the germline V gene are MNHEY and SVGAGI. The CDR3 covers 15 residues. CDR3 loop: CASSPWDGRGYGYTF. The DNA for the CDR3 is TGTGCCAGCAGTCCCTGGGATGGCAGGGGCTATGGCTACACCTTC.

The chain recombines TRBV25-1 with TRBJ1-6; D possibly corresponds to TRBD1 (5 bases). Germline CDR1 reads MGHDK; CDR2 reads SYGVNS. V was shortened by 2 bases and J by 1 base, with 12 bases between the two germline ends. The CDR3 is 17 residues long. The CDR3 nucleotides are TGTGCCAGCAGTGAACCCGGGGGTAGTTCCTATAATTCACCCCTCCACTTT. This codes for CASSEPGGSSYNSPLHF.

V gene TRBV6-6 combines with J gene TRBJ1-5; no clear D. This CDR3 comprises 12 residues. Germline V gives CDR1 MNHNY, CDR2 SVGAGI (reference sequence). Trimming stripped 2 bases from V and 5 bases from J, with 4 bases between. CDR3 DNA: TGTGCCAGCAGTTACCGTGATCAGCCCCAGCATTTT. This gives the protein CASSYRDQPQHF.

The CDR3 reads CASSLMGQPNEKLFF. The CDR3 DNA is TGCGCCAGCAGCTTGATGGGACAGCCTAATGAAAAACTGTTTTTT. V gene TRBV5-1 combines with J gene TRBJ1-4; 7 positions agree with TRBD1. The length of the CDR3 is 15 residues. Germline assignment: CDR1 SGHRS and CDR2 YFSETQ. V gave up 1 base and J gave up 3 bases; unmatched junction bases: 3.

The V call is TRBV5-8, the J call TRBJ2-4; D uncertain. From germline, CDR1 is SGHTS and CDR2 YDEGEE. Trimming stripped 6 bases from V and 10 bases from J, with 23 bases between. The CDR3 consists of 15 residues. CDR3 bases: TGTGCCAGCACCCTTGGGTGGCCGACTTACGGTATTCAGTACTTC. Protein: CASTLGWPTYGIQYF. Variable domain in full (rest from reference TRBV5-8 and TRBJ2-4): EAGVTQSPTHLIKTRGQQATLRCSPISGHTSVYWYQQALGLGLQFLLWYDEGEERNRGNFPPRFSGRQFPNYSSELNVNALELEDSALYLCASTLGWPTYGIQYFGAGTRLSVL.

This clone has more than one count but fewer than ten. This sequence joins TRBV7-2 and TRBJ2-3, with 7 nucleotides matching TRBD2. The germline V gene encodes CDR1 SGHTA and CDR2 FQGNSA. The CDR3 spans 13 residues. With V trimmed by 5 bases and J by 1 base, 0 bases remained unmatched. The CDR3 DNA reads TGTGCCAGCAGCGGGGGGGGCACAGATACGCAGTATTTT. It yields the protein CASSGGGTDTQYF. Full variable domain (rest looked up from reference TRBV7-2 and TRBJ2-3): GAGVSQSPSNKVTEKGKDVELRCDPISGHTALYWYRQSLGQGLEFLIYFQGNSAPDKSGLPSDRFSAERTGGSVSTLTIQRTQQEDSAVYLCASSGGGTDTQYFGPGTRLTVL.

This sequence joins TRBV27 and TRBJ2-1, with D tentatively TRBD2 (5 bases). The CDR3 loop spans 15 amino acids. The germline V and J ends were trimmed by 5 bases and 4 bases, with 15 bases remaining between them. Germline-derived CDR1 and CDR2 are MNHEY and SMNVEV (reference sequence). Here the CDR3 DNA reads TGTGCCAGCAGTACCACAGAGCGGCGATACAATGAGCAGTTCTTC. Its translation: CASSTTERRYNEQFF.

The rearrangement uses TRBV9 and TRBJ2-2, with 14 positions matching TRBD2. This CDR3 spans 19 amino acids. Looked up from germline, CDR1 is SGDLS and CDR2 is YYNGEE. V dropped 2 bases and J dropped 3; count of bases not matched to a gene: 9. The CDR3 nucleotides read TGTGCCAGCAGCGTTGAGAGCCGACTAGCGGGAGGGTACACCGGGGAGCTGTTTTTT. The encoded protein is CASSVESRLAGGYTGELFF.

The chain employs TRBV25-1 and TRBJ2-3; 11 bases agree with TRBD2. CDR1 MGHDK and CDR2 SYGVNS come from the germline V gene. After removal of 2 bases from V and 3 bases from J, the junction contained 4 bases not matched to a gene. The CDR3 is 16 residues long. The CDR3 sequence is CASSEGRLAGTDTQYF. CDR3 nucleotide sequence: TGTGCCAGCAGTGAAGGACGACTAGCGGGAACAGATACGCAGTATTTT. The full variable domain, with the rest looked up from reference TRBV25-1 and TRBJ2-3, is EADIYQTPRYLVIGTGKKITLECSQTMGHDKMYWYQQDPGMELHLIHYSYGVNSTEKGDLSSESTVSRIRTEHFPLTLESARPSHTSQYLCASSEGRLAGTDTQYFGPGTRLTVL.

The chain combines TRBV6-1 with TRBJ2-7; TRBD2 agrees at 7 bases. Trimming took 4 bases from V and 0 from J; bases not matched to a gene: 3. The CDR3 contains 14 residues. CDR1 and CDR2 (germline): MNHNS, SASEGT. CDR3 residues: CASSVGLVSYEQYV. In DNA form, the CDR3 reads TGTGCCAGCAGTGTCGGACTAGTCTCCTACGAGCAGTACGTC.

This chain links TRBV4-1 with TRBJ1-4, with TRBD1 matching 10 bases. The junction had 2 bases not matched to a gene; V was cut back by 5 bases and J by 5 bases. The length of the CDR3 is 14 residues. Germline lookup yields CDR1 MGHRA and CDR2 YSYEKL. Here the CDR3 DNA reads TGCGCCAGCAGCGAGGGACAGGGGAATGAAAAACTGTTTTTT. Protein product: CASSEGQGNEKLFF.

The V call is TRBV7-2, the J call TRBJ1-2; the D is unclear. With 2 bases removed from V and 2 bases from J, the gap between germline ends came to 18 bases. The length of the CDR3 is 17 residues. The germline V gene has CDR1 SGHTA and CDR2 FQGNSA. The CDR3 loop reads CASSLSPRRTQNYGYTF. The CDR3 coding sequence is TGTGCCAGCAGCTTAAGCCCCAGGCGAACCCAAAACTATGGCTACACCTTC.

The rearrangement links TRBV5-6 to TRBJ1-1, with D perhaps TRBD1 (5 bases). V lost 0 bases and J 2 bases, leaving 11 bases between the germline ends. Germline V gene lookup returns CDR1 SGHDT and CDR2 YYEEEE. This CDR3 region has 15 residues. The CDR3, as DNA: TGTGCCAGCAGCTTGGGACCCGGGGGTAACACTGAAGCTTTCTTT. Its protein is CASSLGPGGNTEAFF.

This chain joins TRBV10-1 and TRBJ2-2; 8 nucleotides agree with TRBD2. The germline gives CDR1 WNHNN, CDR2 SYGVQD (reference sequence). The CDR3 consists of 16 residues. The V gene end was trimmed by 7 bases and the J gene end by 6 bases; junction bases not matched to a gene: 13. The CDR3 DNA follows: TGCGCCAGCACCGACGAAAGAGCGGGAGTCTCCGGGGAGCTGTTTTTT. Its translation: CASTDERAGVSGELFF.

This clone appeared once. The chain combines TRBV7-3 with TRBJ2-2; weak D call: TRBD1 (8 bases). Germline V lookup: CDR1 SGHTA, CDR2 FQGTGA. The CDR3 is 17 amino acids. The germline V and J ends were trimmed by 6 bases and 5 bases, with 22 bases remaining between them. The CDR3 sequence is CASRLTGGTRETGELFF. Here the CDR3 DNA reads TGTGCCAGCAGACTAACAGGGGGGACGCGGGAGACCGGGGAGCTGTTTTTT.

CDR3 residues: CASSLYGALTDTQYF. The CDR3 nucleotides are TGTGCCAGCAGCTTATATGGGGCCCTCACAGATACGCAGTATTTT. The V call is TRBV7-9, the J call TRBJ2-3; possible D gene TRBD1, 5 bases. There are 15 residues in the CDR3. The germline CDR1 and CDR2 sequences are SEHNR and FQNEAQ (reference sequence). Between the trimmed V and J ends, which lost 2 bases and 2 bases, there was a span of 11 bases.

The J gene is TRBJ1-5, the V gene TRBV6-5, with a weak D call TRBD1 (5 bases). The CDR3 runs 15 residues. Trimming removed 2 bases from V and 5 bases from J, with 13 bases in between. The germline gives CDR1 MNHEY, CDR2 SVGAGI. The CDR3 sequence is CASSYTAGLDQPQHF. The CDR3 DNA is TGTGCCAGCAGTTACACGGCAGGGTTAGATCAGCCCCAGCATTTT.

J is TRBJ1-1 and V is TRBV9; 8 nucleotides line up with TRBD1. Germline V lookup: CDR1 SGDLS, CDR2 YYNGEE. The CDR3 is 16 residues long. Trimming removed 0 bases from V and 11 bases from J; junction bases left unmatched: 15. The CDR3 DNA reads TGTGCCAGCAGCGTAGGTCAGGGGGCGACCCGGGGCCCGGCTTTCTTT. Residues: CASSVGQGATRGPAFF.

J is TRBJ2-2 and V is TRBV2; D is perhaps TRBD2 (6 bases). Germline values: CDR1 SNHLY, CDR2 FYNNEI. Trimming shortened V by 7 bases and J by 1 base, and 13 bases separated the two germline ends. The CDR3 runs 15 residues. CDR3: CASIRPGGNTGELFF. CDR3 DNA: TGTGCCAGCATTCGACCCGGGGGGAACACCGGGGAGCTGTTTTTT.